The entry below gives a single TCR beta chain sequence along with its context. This sample is part of a study of blood T cell repertoires in COVID-19. About the study: Both acute and convalescent COVID-19 samples were obtained from the United States, Italy and Spain. The analysed material was cDNA or gDNA that came from T cells, B-cell-depleted T cells, or PBMCs.

Assay: immunoSEQ multiplex PCR; the TCRdb copy retains only in-frame clones and omits some. The table includes about 140,000 clones, approximately 80% detected once. The sequenced material came from PBMCs or T cells enriched from blood (not recorded which). The TCR was taken from a man in his forties or fifties in a cohort exposed to, infected with or recovered from COVID-19 (not recorded which).

Here the CDR3 reads CASSKAGPNRYGELFF. CDR3 coding DNA: TGTGCCAGTAGTAAAGCGGGGCCCAACCGATACGGGGAACTGTTTTTT. This chain joins TRBV19 and TRBJ1-4, with D possibly being TRBD1 (5 bases). Looked up from germline, CDR1 is LNHDA and CDR2 is SQIVND (reference sequence). V was cut by 4 bases and J by 12 bases, with 24 bases left in between. The CDR3 is made up of 16 amino acids.